This T cell receptor (beta chain) emerged from a study of blood T cell repertoires in COVID-19. Study context: Sources were T cells, B-cell-depleted T cells, or PBMCs; the material itself was cDNA or gDNA.

As handled by the study authors: Amplification of reference gene primers provided the estimated nucleated cell counts. Using immunoSEQ multiplex PCR, the repertoire was profiled, and TCRdb retains in-frame clones only, with some absent. D and trimming come from the DNA, and the V and J calls and clone size come from that table. This table has approximately 140,000 clones, 75% to 90% appearing once. The trim removed 5 bases at V and 8 bases at J, leaving 10 bases unmatched. The germline V gene has CDR1 SEHNR and CDR2 FQNEAQ (reference sequence). The length of the CDR3 is 14 residues. The chain couples TRBV7-9 to TRBJ1-2; 8 nucleotides line up with TRBD1. Sequenced material: peripheral blood. The TCR originated in a woman aged 55-70 years with active or convalescent COVID-19. CDR3 in DNA: TGTGCCAGCAGCGTAACCAGGGGGCCTGGGGGCTACACCTTC. Its translation is CASSVTRGPGGYTF. The full variable domain, in which reference TRBV7-9 and TRBJ1-2 provide the parts outside the CDR3, is DTGVSQNPRHKITKRGQNVTFRCDPISEHNRLYWYRQTLGQGPEFLTYFQNEAQLEKSRLLSDRFSAERPKGSFSTLEIQRTEQGDSAMYLCASSVTRGPGGYTFGSGTRLTVV.